This T cell receptor beta chain was profiled in a study of blood T cell repertoires in COVID-19. Across the whole study: The United States, Italy and Spain were the sources of the acute and convalescent COVID-19 samples.

Data came from immunoSEQ multiplex PCR; TCRdb stores just in-frame clones and leaves some out. Of 100,000 to 150,000 clones listed, less than 75% are singletons. V was pared by 6 bases and J by 5 bases, with 2 bases of the junction left unmatched. Germline V lookup: CDR1 MDHEN, CDR2 SYDVKM. The CDR3 totals 13 residues. The chain joins TRBV28 to TRBJ1-5; TRBD1 matches 9 bases. The sequencing input was peripheral blood. The TCR sequence derives from a human donor with acute or convalescent COVID-19. The donor label of this sample is uncertain. CDR3 in amino acids: CASRGQGYQPQHF. The CDR3 DNA sequence: TGTGCCAGCAGGGGACAGGGTTATCAGCCCCAGCATTTT.